The T cell receptor beta chain described here comes from a study of control samples from healthy donors and cancer patients. The CDR3 is made up of 15 amino acids. The ends were cut back, 4 bases at V and 0 bases at J, with 11 bases in the middle. Germline V gene data show CDR1 as SGHDT and CDR2 as YYEEEE. Sequencing used immunoSEQ multiplex PCR; TCRdb keeps in-frame clones, though not all of them. The sample lists 80,000 or so clones, around 92% seen once, with 5.8% in the top ten. The rearrangement joins TRBV5-6 to TRBJ1-5; D is possibly TRBD1 (6 bases). The sequence was collected from a woman between 55 and 75 years old in good health. The sequenced sample consisted of blood. The CDR3 is CASSLGQNSNQPQHF. DNA for the CDR3: TGTGCCAGCAGCCTAGGACAGAATAGCAATCAGCCCCAGCATTTT. The full variable domain, completed using reference TRBV5-6 and TRBJ1-5, is DAGVTQSPTHLIKTRGQQVTLRCSPKSGHDTVSWYQQALGQGPQFIFQYYEEEERQRGNFPDRFSGHQFPNYSSELNVNALLLGDSALYLCASSLGQNSNQPQHFGDGTRLSIL.